The T cell receptor (beta chain) under discussion was sequenced for a study of blood T cell repertoires in COVID-19. As for the study in general: The United States, Italy and Spain supplied acute and convalescent COVID-19 samples.

Original processing notes: Estimated nucleated cell counts came from reference gene primer amplification. Clones were read by immunoSEQ multiplex PCR, and TCRdb kept only the in-frame ones, dropping some. The V and J calls and clone size were taken over from that table, and D and trimming were inferred from the DNA. The sample holds about 220,000 clones, 82% seen once. A single count supports this clone. The CDR3 sequence is 15 residues long. Germline V lookup: CDR1 LGHDT, CDR2 YNNKEL (reference sequence). J gave up 6 bases and V 5 bases, and 9 bases lay outside the gene matches. Enrollees, 18 to 89 years old, lived in approximately 24 US areas. Participants' own reports of clinical history determined their cohort assignment.

This TCR was recovered from a woman aged 55-75 years who had recovered from COVID-19. The specimen was PBMCs or T cells enriched from blood (not recorded which). The gene calls are TRBV3-1 (or the pseudogene TRBV3-2) and TRBJ1-4, with 7 bases matching TRBD1. CDR3 sequence reads: CASSIRTGGDEKLFF. The CDR3 DNA reads TGTGCCAGCAGCATCCGGACAGGAGGGGATGAAAAACTGTTTTTT.